Following are 8 T cell receptor beta chains from one sample sequenced in a study of Ad26.COV2.S vaccination and SARS-CoV-2 variants. Data came from immunoSEQ multiplex PCR; TCRdb stores just in-frame clones and leaves some out. The sample records about 420,000 clones, approximately 88% being singletons. The treatment is: around 19 received Ad26.COV2.S at low or high dose, single or two shots; roughly 5 received placebo; per-sample allocation not given. Repertoires come from day 63 after the first vaccine or placebo injection. The source material was peripheral blood, sampled in a trial of Ad26.COV2.S vaccine versus placebo. Receptors were obtained from a person aged 18-60 years who received the Ad26.COV2.S COVID-19 vaccine or a placebo.

This chain links TRBV30 with TRBJ1-5, with D possibly being TRBD1 (5 bases). The V gene lost 5 bases and the J gene lost 6 bases, with 11 bases spanning the gap. CDR1 GTSNPN and CDR2 SVGIG come from the germline V gene (reference sequence). The CDR3 extends over 12 amino acids. The CDR3 is CAWGQGLQPQHF. The CDR3, as DNA: TGTGCCTGGGGGCAGGGACTTCAGCCCCAGCATTTT.

The genes are TRBV21-1 and TRBJ1-2. TRBV21-1 is a known pseudogene. This CDR3 region has 16 residues. CDR3 in DNA: TGTGCCAGCATGACCGATTTAACGCTGGGGGGCGATGGCTACACCTTC. Encoded protein: CASMTDLTLGGDGYTF.

CDR3 sequence: CASSFVTGANEQFF. The CDR3 DNA sequence: TGTGCCAGCAGCTTCGTAACAGGGGCCAATGAGCAGTTCTTC. The chain uses TRBV7-6 and TRBJ2-1, with 7 bases aligning to TRBD1. Germline loops: CDR1 SGHVS, CDR2 FNYEAQ. With 3 bases clipped from V and 6 bases from J, the junction kept 5 bases outside the gene matches. This CDR3 region has 14 residues.

The gene calls are TRBV11-3 and TRBJ2-5; TRBD1 aligns across 9 bases. The junction had 9 bases not matched to a gene; V was cut back by 5 bases and J by 5 bases. Germline CDR1 is SGHNT and CDR2 is YENEEA. There are 15 residues in the CDR3. The CDR3 nucleotides are TGTGCCAGCAGCCAACGGACAGGGGCTGGGGAGACCCAGTACTTC. Protein product: CASSQRTGAGETQYF.

The V and J genes are TRBV7-2 and TRBJ1-4, with a possible D match to TRBD1 (6 bases). CDR3 length: 16 amino acids. V lost 4 bases to trimming and J lost 5 bases, with 17 bases between them. Germline V gene lookup returns CDR1 SGHTA and CDR2 FQGNSA. The DNA of the CDR3 is TGTGCCAGCAGCTCCCCGGCAGGGGCCGGGAATGAAAAACTGTTTTTT. Its translation: CASSSPAGAGNEKLFF.

The V gene is TRBV25-1, the J gene TRBJ2-5; D is unresolved. The V end was cut by 1 base, the J end by 4 bases, with 4 bases between. Looked up from germline, CDR1 is MGHDK and CDR2 is SYGVNS. The CDR3 is 12 residues long. The CDR3 sequence: CASSELAETQYF. DNA of the CDR3: TGTGCCAGCAGTGAATTGGCAGAGACCCAGTACTTC.

V is TRBV19 and J is TRBJ1-6; possibly TRBD1 for D (6 bases). The CDR3 has 15 amino acids. Trimming left V 4 bases short and J 2 bases short, with 9 bases between. The germline V gene encodes CDR1 LNHDA and CDR2 SQIVND (reference sequence). This chain's CDR3 is CASSSRDTYNSPLHF. In DNA form, the CDR3 reads TGTGCCAGTAGTAGCCGGGACACCTATAATTCACCCCTCCACTTT.

In this sample, this clone turned up once. This sample also contains other DNA sequences that code for the same CDR3. Here the CDR3 DNA reads TGCAGCGTTGACTTGGGGTCGGGGGCCAACGTCCTGACTTTC. Its translation: CSVDLGSGANVLTF. The chain employs TRBV29-1 and TRBJ2-6; D gene ambiguous. The length of the CDR3 is 14 residues. Germline-derived CDR1 and CDR2 are SQVTM and ANQGSEA. V lost 3 bases and J lost 4, with 10 bases in between.